The 19 T cell receptor beta chains in this list originate from one sample, sequenced in a study of blood T cell repertoires in COVID-19. Assay: immunoSEQ multiplex PCR; the TCRdb copy retains only in-frame clones and omits some. Of about 270,000 clones listed, around 85% are singletons. The source material was peripheral blood. These receptors came from a woman aged 25-40 years with COVID-19, enrolled during active disease.

This chain links TRBV6-5 with TRBJ1-2; D possibly corresponds to TRBD1 (5 bases). The CDR3 contains 15 residues. Looked up from germline, CDR1 is MNHEY and CDR2 is SVGAGI. Trimming removed 0 bases at V and 7 bases at J, with 15 bases between. The CDR3 DNA is TGTGCCAGCAGTTACTCGCTCGCCTCAGGGCCTGGCTACACCTTC. This encodes CASSYSLASGPGYTF.

V and J are TRBV5-1 and TRBJ2-6, with D tentatively TRBD2 (6 bases). Germline loops: CDR1 SGHRS, CDR2 YFSETQ. There are 18 residues in the CDR3. Trimming stripped 0 bases from V and 1 base from J, with 14 bases between. Here the CDR3 DNA reads TGCGCCAGCAGCTTGGCCCAGGAGGGAAGGTCTGGGGCCAACGTCCTGACTTTC. This gives the protein CASSLAQEGRSGANVLTF.

This clone occurred a few times. J is TRBJ2-7 and V is TRBV9; 8 bases fit TRBD2. V shed 4 bases and J 1 base; nucleotides not matched to a gene: 7. This CDR3 is built from 15 residues. Germline CDR1 reads SGDLS; CDR2 reads YYNGEE. CDR3 coding DNA: TGTGCCAGCAGCCCGGAGGGCGGGGGGTCCTACGAGCAGTACTTC. Residues: CASSPEGGGSYEQYF.

This chain connects TRBV5-5 to TRBJ2-1; 10 bases line up with TRBD1. This CDR3 spans 17 amino acids. The V gene's germline CDR1 is SGHKS and CDR2 YYEKEE (reference sequence). Trimming took 2 bases from V and 7 from J; bases not matched to a gene: 12. The CDR3 region is CASSFRADRGHRNEQFF. In DNA, the CDR3 is TGTGCCAGCAGCTTTCGGGCTGACAGGGGGCACAGGAATGAGCAGTTCTTC.

This clone turned up a few times. The V gene is TRBV15, the J gene TRBJ1-5; 8 bases match TRBD1. Trimming at V came to 4 bases and at J to 0 bases, leaving 8 bases not matched to a gene. CDR3 length equals 17 residues. Germline CDR1 LNHNV, CDR2 YYDKDF (reference sequence). DNA for the CDR3: TGTGCCACCAGCAATCCCGCACAGGGGGATAGCAATCAGCCCCAGCATTTT. This encodes CATSNPAQGDSNQPQHF.

Note on this clone: An end of the junction differs from the germline gene, which may be a read error. This chain links TRBV2 with TRBJ2-1; D uncertain. CDR1 SNHLY and CDR2 FYNNEI come from the germline V gene. The CDR3 runs 10 residues. This CDR3 is CASSEHFTVF. CDR3 DNA sequence: TGTGCCAGCAGTGAACATTTCACGGTCTTC.

This chain joins TRBV18 and TRBJ2-2, with D perhaps TRBD2 (6 bases). The germline CDR1 and CDR2 sequences are KGHSH and LQKENI. V lost 4 bases and J 5 bases, leaving 11 bases between the germline ends. The CDR3 is made up of 14 amino acids. In DNA form, the CDR3 reads TGTGCCAGCTCACGGGCGGCGGGGACCGGGGAGCTGTTTTTT. It translates to CASSRAAGTGELFF.

This chain joins TRBV19 and TRBJ1-1; D gene unclear. Germline V gene lookup returns CDR1 LNHDA and CDR2 SQIVND (reference sequence). The CDR3 sequence is 14 residues long. V was trimmed by 3 bases and J by 1 base, leaving 9 bases between them. In DNA form, the CDR3 reads TGTGCCAGTAGTATGAGGCGAACGAACACTGAAGCTTTCTTT. Translation gives CASSMRRTNTEAFF.

The chain has TRBV6-5 and TRBJ1-2; a weak D match, TRBD1 (6 bases). V gave up 10 bases and J gave up 0 bases, with 12 bases separating them. The germline V gene has CDR1 MNHEY and CDR2 SVGAGI. The CDR3 extends over 13 amino acids. The CDR3 sequence: CATHRAPNYGYTF. CDR3 nucleotide sequence: TGTGCCACCCACAGGGCCCCTAACTATGGCTACACCTTC.

The genes are TRBV18 and TRBJ1-2; TRBD1 matches at 7 bases. The V and J ends lost 3 bases and 5 bases, in that order; junction bases with no gene match: 6. Per germline, CDR1 KGHSH and CDR2 LQKENI. This CDR3 contains 14 residues. This CDR3 reads CASSPGTAPYGYTF. The CDR3 nucleotides read TGTGCCAGCTCACCCGGGACAGCGCCTTATGGCTACACCTTC.

Points on this clone: Sequence at one end of the junction differs from germline and may be a read error. The sample contains more than one DNA sequence encoding this CDR3. The chain couples TRBV7-2 to TRBJ1-1, with D maybe TRBD1 (6 bases). Germline V gene data show CDR1 as SGHTA and CDR2 as FQGNSA. The CDR3 is made up of 13 amino acids. The CDR3 nucleotides are TGTGCCAGCAGCCTTCAGGGGAACACTGAAGCTTTCTTC. Translating it yields CASSLQGNTEAFF. Full variable domain (remainder filled in from reference TRBV7-2 and TRBJ1-1): GAGVSQSPSNKVTEKGKDVELRCDPISGHTALYWYRQSLGQGLEFLIYFQGNSAPDKSGLPSDRFSAERTGGSVSTLTIQRTQQEDSAVYLCASSLQGNTEAFFGQGTRLTVV.

This clone appeared a few times. This sequence joins TRBV7-5 and TRBJ2-5; TRBD2 was called by the table and not checked on the DNA. TRBV7-5 is a pseudogene. This CDR3 contains 13 residues. CDR3: CVRSLTAEETQYF. The DNA of the CDR3 is TGTGTCAGAAGCTTAACAGCGGAAGAGACCCAGTACTTC.

V is TRBV29-1 and J is TRBJ2-3; no firm D call. V lost 1 base, J lost 0 bases, and 11 bases lay in between. The length of the CDR3 is 15 residues. Germline CDR1 SQVTM, CDR2 ANQGSEA. DNA of the CDR3: TGCAGCGTTGAAGTGCTAGTCCCTAGCACAGATACGCAGTATTTT. Encoded protein: CSVEVLVPSTDTQYF.

The gene calls are TRBV6-6 and TRBJ1-6; tentative D call: TRBD1 (6 bases). The CDR3 has 16 residues. Trimming pared 6 bases from V and 0 bases from J, leaving 12 bases between. Germline loops: CDR1 MNHNY, CDR2 SVGAGI (reference sequence). CDR3 sequence reads: CASSEQQGSYNSPLHF. The CDR3 region has the DNA TGTGCCAGCAGCGAGCAACAGGGCTCCTATAATTCACCCCTCCACTTT.

V gene TRBV7-9 combines with J gene TRBJ2-1; possible D gene TRBD2, 6 bases. The germline gives CDR1 SEHNR, CDR2 FQNEAQ (reference sequence). V was pared by 3 bases and J by 14 bases, with 11 bases between. CDR3 length equals 11 residues. Written as DNA, the CDR3 is TGTGCCAGCAGCTTTGGAGGGAGCGAGTTCTTC. Residues: CASSFGGSEFF. Complete variable domain (other parts from reference TRBV7-9 and TRBJ2-1): DTGVSQNPRHKITKRGQNVTFRCDPISEHNRLYWYRQTLGQGPEFLTYFQNEAQLEKSRLLSDRFSAERPKGSFSTLEIQRTEQGDSAMYLCASSFGGSEFFGPGTRLTVL.

The chain recombines TRBV18 with TRBJ2-1; D is possibly TRBD2 (6 bases). The CDR3 is made up of 15 amino acids. The ends were cut back, 1 base at V and 1 base at J, with 8 bases in the middle. Germline-derived CDR1 and CDR2 are KGHSH and LQKENI. CDR3 region: CASSPLADSYNEQFF. Written as DNA, the CDR3 is TGTGCCAGCTCACCACTAGCGGATTCCTACAATGAGCAGTTCTTC.

This sequence joins TRBV5-6 and TRBJ2-7; D may be TRBD1 (7 bases). V lost 0 bases and J 3 bases, leaving 13 bases between the germline ends. Germline assignment: CDR1 SGHDT and CDR2 YYEEEE. The CDR3 loop spans 15 amino acids. The CDR3 nucleotides are TGTGCCAGCAGCTTGGGCGCGGGACAGATCTACGAGCAGTACTTC. It encodes CASSLGAGQIYEQYF.

This clone was recorded once. The rearrangement uses TRBV5-4 and TRBJ1-3; possibly TRBD1 for D (6 bases). This CDR3 is built from 13 residues. The ends were cut back, 7 bases at V and 2 bases at J, with 10 bases in the middle. Germline assignment: CDR1 SGHNT and CDR2 YYREEE (reference sequence). Here the CDR3 reads CASGYRAGNTIYF. For the CDR3, the DNA is TGTGCCAGCGGGTACAGGGCTGGAAACACCATATATTTT.

The CDR3 DNA is TGTGCCAGCACCCAGGGGGTTCAGCGGGGGTTCTCCTACAATGAGCAGTTCTTC. Translation gives CASTQGVQRGFSYNEQFF. The genes are TRBV3-1 (or the pseudogene TRBV3-2) and TRBJ2-1, with D tentatively TRBD2 (8 bases). V lost 7 bases to trimming and J lost 0 bases, with 22 bases between them. Per the germline V gene, CDR1 is LGHDT and CDR2 is YNNKEL (reference sequence). The CDR3 has 18 amino acids.